The rows below give T cell receptor beta chains drawn from one sample of a study of siplizumab effects on memory and regulatory T cells. Profiled with immunoSEQ multiplex PCR; TCRdb holds only in-frame clones, not every one. The profile covers about 120,000 clones, with just under 95% appearing a single time and roughly 0.16% taken by the ten largest. Input material: non-Treg CD4+ T cells sorted from blood. The receptors come from a human donor in good health. CDR3s include the opening cysteine and the closing phenylalanine or tryptophan. The order of the fields is D gene, clone size, J gene, V gene, CDR3 protein, CDR3 DNA. The D gene is left open where the match is weak. Some rows have no size entry. The others give once, few or many, or a class for an expanded clone.

TRBD1	-	TRBJ2-4	TRBV18	CASSPEQGAPNDIQYF	TGTGCCAGCTCACCGGAGCAGGGGGCCCCTAACGACATTCAGTACTTC
TRBD1	-	TRBJ1-3	TRBV7-2	CASSSGQISGNTIYF	TGTGCCAGCAGCTCGGGACAGATCTCTGGAAACACCATATATTTT
TRBD2	-	TRBJ2-2	TRBV10-1	CASSESRAGATNTGELFF	TGCGCCAGCAGTGAGTCCAGAGCGGGGGCCACGAACACCGGGGAGCTGTTTTTT
-	few	TRBJ1-6	TRBV12-5	CASGLDTGYSPLHF	TGTGCTAGTGGTTTAGATACAGGGTACTCACCCCTCCACTTT
TRBD1	-	TRBJ1-1	TRBV4-3	CASSQGTGGGSEAFF	TGCGCCAGCAGCCAGGGGACAGGGGGAGGGTCTGAAGCTTTCTTT
-	-	TRBJ2-7	TRBV28	CASRLDRSYEQYF	TGTGCCAGCCGACTGGACCGCTCCTACGAGCAGTACTTC
TRBD2	-	TRBJ2-7	TRBV29-1	CSVEGGERKGEQYF	TGCAGCGTTGAGGGGGGGGAAAGGAAGGGCGAGCAGTACTTC
-	-	TRBJ2-1	TRBV30	CAWSRDFNEQFF	TGTGCCTGGAGTCGGGACTTCAATGAGCAGTTCTTC
TRBD1	once	TRBJ2-7	TRBV6-5	CASTAPRGNVYEQYF	TGTGCCAGCACAGCCCCCAGGGGGAATGTATACGAGCAGTACTTC
-	-	TRBJ2-5	TRBV7-8	CASSLEVGSWETQYF	TGTGCCAGCAGCTTAGAAGTGGGTAGTTGGGAGACCCAGTACTTC
TRBD1	-	TRBJ2-7	TRBV6-5	CASRQGSYEQYF	TGTGCCTCCCGACAGGGTTCCTACGAGCAGTACTTC
-	-	TRBJ2-7	TRBV18	CASSPPLYRGGSYEQYF	TGTGCCAGCTCACCACCCCTCTACAGGGGAGGATCCTACGAGCAGTACTTC
-	-	TRBJ2-1	TRBV5-1	CASSLAGESYNEQFF	TGCGCCAGCAGCTTGGCGGGTGAATCATACAATGAGCAGTTCTTC
TRBD1	-	TRBJ2-2	TRBV6-4	CASSGTGAAGELFF	TGTGCCAGCAGTGGGACAGGGGCCGCCGGGGAGCTGTTTTTT
-	-	TRBJ2-1	TRBV4-3	CASSQGGSLVAYNEQFF	TGCGCCAGCAGCCAGGGCGGTTCCCTAGTTGCCTACAATGAGCAGTTCTTC
-	-	TRBJ1-4	TRBV7-7	CASSLGVNEKLFF	TGTGCCAGCAGCTTAGGCGTAAATGAAAAACTGTTTTTT
-	-	TRBJ1-6	TRBV11-3	CASSLGMNSPLHF	TGTGCCAGCAGCTTAGGGATGAATTCACCCCTCCACTTT
TRBD1	-	TRBJ2-5	TRBV5-4	CASALTGGGETQYF	TGTGCCAGCGCTCTAACAGGGGGCGGGGAGACCCAGTACTTC
-	-	TRBJ2-3	TRBV18	CASSPGGPRTDTQYF	TGTGCCAGCTCACCAGGGGGGCCCCGGACAGATACGCAGTATTTT
-	-	TRBJ1-2	TRBV5-4	CASSPPGGKNYGYTF	TGTGCCAGCAGCCCCCCGGGGGGGAAAAACTATGGCTACACCTTC
TRBD1	-	TRBJ2-7	TRBV29-1	CSVTGTGEYEQYF	TGCAGCGTTACCGGGACAGGGGAATACGAGCAGTACTTC
-	-	TRBJ2-3	TRBV20-1	CSASGDTQYF	TGCAGTGCTAGTGGGGATACGCAGTATTTT
-	-	TRBJ2-7	TRBV27	CASSLFHEQYF	TGTGCCAGCAGTTTATTCCACGAGCAGTACTTC
-	-	TRBJ2-5	TRBV5-1	CASSSGPTHGETQYF	TGCGCCAGCAGCTCAGGACCCACGCATGGCGAGACCCAGTACTTC
-	-	TRBJ1-6	TRBV5-5	CASSLDGYGSPLHF	TGTGCCAGCAGCTTGGACGGTTATGGTTCACCCCTCCACTTT
-	-	TRBJ1-6	TRBV7-9	CASSLVDERNSPLHF	TGTGCCAGCAGCTTAGTGGATGAACGAAATTCACCCCTCCACTTT
-	-	TRBJ2-1	TRBV4-1	CASSQDYLPSSYNEQFF	TGCGCCAGCAGCCAAGATTACCTACCTAGCTCCTACAATGAGCAGTTCTTC
-	-	TRBJ2-1	TRBV11-3	CASSVEGREGYNEQFF	TGTGCCAGCAGCGTAGAGGGGCGGGAAGGGTACAATGAGCAGTTCTTC
-	-	TRBJ2-5	TRBV2	CASSPYSITQETQYF	TGTGCCAGCAGTCCCTACAGCATCACCCAAGAGACCCAGTACTTC
-	-	TRBJ1-2	TRBV9	CASSVQGGYGYTF	TGTGCCAGCAGCGTACAGGGTGGCTATGGCTACACCTTC
-	-	TRBJ2-7	TRBV19	CASSTPDSYEQYF	TGTGCCAGTAGTACCCCAGACTCGTACGAGCAGTACTTC
-	-	TRBJ2-1	TRBV5-4	CASSSGQPVVKRGHEQFF	TGTGCCAGCAGCTCCGGCCAGCCGGTAGTTAAAAGGGGCCATGAGCAGTTCTTC
TRBD1	few	TRBJ1-2	TRBV7-2	CASSPETGYGYTF	TGTGCCAGCAGCCCGGAGACAGGGTATGGCTACACCTTC
-	-	TRBJ1-4	TRBV18	CASSPLSAAASNEKLFF	TGTGCCAGCTCACCCCTATCGGCAGCTGCCTCTAATGAAAAACTGTTTTTT